The 17 T cell receptor beta chains below come from one sample, sequenced in a study of OX40 agonist ivuxolimab in advanced cancers. Sequencing was performed with immunoSEQ multiplex PCR; in TCRdb, only in-frame clones are kept and a portion is missing. The data show about 33,000 clones, with approximately 88% seen just once and around a fifth held by the top ten. This specimen was CD4+ or CD8+ T cells sorted from blood, taken in a trial of the OX40 agonist ivuxolimab. These receptors were collected from an adult with an advanced solid tumor such as melanoma, head and neck, liver or kidney cancer.

This chain connects TRBV6-4 to TRBJ2-6; the D gene is possibly TRBD1 (6 bases). V was shortened by 0 bases and J by 4 bases, with 10 bases between the two germline ends. CDR1 and CDR2 (germline): MRHNA, SNTAGT. The CDR3 covers 16 residues. The CDR3 here is CASSDSPGAGANVLTF. For the CDR3, the DNA is TGTGCCAGCAGTGACTCACCAGGGGCGGGGGCCAACGTCCTGACTTTC.

The rearrangement uses TRBV4-3 and TRBJ1-1; D is possibly TRBD1 (6 bases). In germline, CDR1 is LGHNA, CDR2 YSLEER. Trimming removed 3 bases at V and 1 base at J, with 15 bases between. This CDR3 has 16 residues. The CDR3 nucleotides read TGCGCCAGCAGCCACCGGGGGGCGGTCGGGAACACTGAAGCTTTCTTT. Translation: CASSHRGAVGNTEAFF.

The chain links TRBV21-1 to TRBJ2-7; TRBD2 is the table's D call and was not checked against the DNA. TRBV21-1 is shown as a pseudogene. The CDR3 loop spans 17 amino acids. The CDR3 bases are TGTGCCAGCAGCAAATGGTCGAGGGGACTAGCGGGAGTCGAGCAGTACTTC. Translation gives CASSKWSRGLAGVEQYF.

The chain recombines TRBV9 with TRBJ2-2, with TRBD2 matching 12 bases. This CDR3 region has 17 residues. The germline V gene encodes CDR1 SGDLS and CDR2 YYNGEE. V lost 0 bases to trimming and J lost 7 bases; unmatched junction nucleotides: 7. The CDR3 loop reads CASSVGPSGRAHGELFF. Here the CDR3 DNA reads TGTGCCAGCAGCGTAGGTCCTAGCGGGAGGGCACACGGGGAGCTGTTTTTT.

In this sample, this clone turned up once. The V call is TRBV30, the J call TRBJ1-1, with TRBD1 identical over 9 bases. The germline V gene encodes CDR1 GTSNPN and CDR2 SVGIG (reference sequence). This CDR3 has 15 residues. With 4 bases clipped from V and 3 bases from J, the junction kept 9 bases outside the gene matches. Written as DNA, the CDR3 is TGTGCCTGGAAAGACCGAACAGGGGGCTACACTGAAGCTTTCTTT. It is translated as CAWKDRTGGYTEAFF.

The chain links TRBV6-5 to TRBJ2-7, with 7 positions matching TRBD1. The CDR3 contains 13 residues. J lost 3 bases, V lost 7 bases, and 6 bases had no gene match. Germline lookup yields CDR1 MNHEY and CDR2 SVGAGI. The CDR3 DNA reads TGTGCCAGCAAGAAGACAGGGATCTACGAGCAGTACTTC. Translating gives CASKKTGIYEQYF.

The chain recombines TRBV27 with TRBJ2-1, with 9 positions matching TRBD2. CDR1 and CDR2 from the germline V gene are MNHEY and SMNVEV (reference sequence). V shed 3 bases, J shed 0 bases, and the junction held 0 bases outside the gene matches. CDR3 length: 15 residues. The CDR3 sequence: CASSFSGSSYNEQFF. As DNA, the CDR3 is TGTGCCAGCAGTTTTAGCGGGAGCTCCTACAATGAGCAGTTCTTC.

The V and J genes are TRBV27 and TRBJ2-3; TRBD2 matches 9 bases. The CDR3 spans 14 residues. Germline-derived CDR1 and CDR2 are MNHEY and SMNVEV (reference sequence). V lost 2 bases, J lost 3 bases, and 0 bases stayed unmatched. The CDR3 reads CASSLAGGTDTQYF. In nucleotides, the CDR3 is TGTGCCAGCAGTTTAGCGGGAGGGACAGATACGCAGTATTTT.

The table lists this clone with many counts. The J gene is TRBJ1-1, the V gene TRBV5-1; possible D gene TRBD1, 5 bases. Deletions cut 1 base from V and 7 bases from J, with 8 bases between. CDR3 length equals 12 residues. Germline lookup yields CDR1 SGHRS and CDR2 YFSETQ. CDR3 nucleotide sequence: TGCGCCAGCAGCTTGAGAGGGGATGAAGCTTTCTTT. Translation: CASSLRGDEAFF. The full variable domain, in which reference TRBV5-1 and TRBJ1-1 provide the parts outside the CDR3, is KAGVTQTPRYLIKTRGQQVTLSCSPISGHRSVSWYQQTPGQGLQFLFEYFSETQRNKGNFPGRFSGRQFSNSRSEMNVSTLELGDSALYLCASSLRGDEAFFGQGTRLTVV.

The chain joins TRBV4-2 to TRBJ1-4; D is perhaps TRBD1 (5 bases). Germline V gene data show CDR1 as LGHNA and CDR2 as YNFKEQ. CDR3 length equals 17 residues. With 4 bases removed from V and 0 bases from J, the gap between germline ends came to 15 bases. CDR3 region: CASSLANRPATNEKLFF. As DNA, the CDR3 is TGTGCCAGCAGCCTCGCGAACAGGCCTGCAACTAATGAAAAACTGTTTTTT.

The chain joins TRBV28 to TRBJ2-2; unclear D gene. CDR1 and CDR2 from the germline V gene are MDHEN and SYDVKM. The CDR3 contains 14 residues. V dropped 1 base and J dropped 6 bases, with 9 bases sitting between them. As DNA, the CDR3 is TGTGCCAGCAGTTTATTGTCTGTTGCCGGGGAGCTGTTTTTT. The encoded protein is CASSLLSVAGELFF. The entire variable domain, with the rest obtained from reference TRBV28 and TRBJ2-2, is as follows: DVKVTQSSRYLVKRTGEKVFLECVQDMDHENMFWYRQDPGLGLRLIYFSYDVKMKEKGDIPEGYSVSREKKERFSLILESASTNQTSMYLCASSLLSVAGELFFGEGSRLTVL.

The chain couples TRBV7-8 to TRBJ1-5; no firm D call. Germline CDR1 is SGHVS and CDR2 is FQNEAQ. The V end was cut by 5 bases, the J end by 0 bases, with 14 bases between. CDR3 size: 16 residues. CDR3 bases: TGTGCCAGCAGCCAAGAGGACCTTCATAGCAATCAGCCCCAGCATTTT. Its translation is CASSQEDLHSNQPQHF.

As concerns this clone: A junction boundary mismatches the germline segment, possibly from a read error. The rearrangement links TRBV5-4 to TRBJ1-1; D gene uncertain. This CDR3 region has 16 residues. CDR1 and CDR2 (germline): SGHNT, YYREEE (reference sequence). The CDR3 DNA follows: TGCGCCAGCAGCCAAGATAGGAGAGGGTCGGACACTGAAGCTTTCTTT. This gives the protein CASSQDRRGSDTEAFF.

J is TRBJ1-5 and V is TRBV27; D is ambiguous. The V end lost 2 bases, the J end lost 7 bases, and 9 bases lay between the germline ends. Germline V gene sequence: CDR1 MNHEY, CDR2 SMNVEV (reference sequence). The CDR3 sequence is 13 residues long. The CDR3 reads CASSLTESQPQHF. The CDR3 DNA is TGTGCCAGCAGTTTAACGGAGAGCCAGCCCCAGCATTTT.

The V call is TRBV5-1, the J call TRBJ2-7, with TRBD2 identical over 8 bases. V was clipped by 2 bases and J by 4 bases; unmatched bases: 8. This CDR3 has 15 amino acids. Germline V gene sequence: CDR1 SGHRS, CDR2 YFSETQ. This CDR3 is CASSLEVAGLYEQYF. CDR3 nucleotide sequence: TGCGCCAGCAGCTTAGAGGTAGCGGGGCTTTACGAGCAGTACTTC.

This chain uses TRBV7-8 with TRBJ2-7; the D is unclear. Trimming removed 1 base from V and 3 bases from J, with 4 bases in between. Per the germline V gene, CDR1 is SGHVS and CDR2 is FQNEAQ. This CDR3 is 12 amino acids long. The CDR3 DNA sequence: TGTGCCAGCAGCTTAGTAGTCTACGAGCAGTACTTC. Its protein is CASSLVVYEQYF. The entire variable domain, with the rest obtained from reference TRBV7-8 and TRBJ2-7, is as follows: GAGVSQSPRYKVAKRGQDVALRCDPISGHVSLFWYQQALGQGPEFLTYFQNEAQLDKSGLPSDRFFAERPEGSVSTLKIQRTQQEDSAVYLCASSLVVYEQYFGPGTRLTVT.

This clone has a single count. The gene calls are TRBV4-1 and TRBJ1-2, with D uncertain. Trimming took off 2 bases at V and 6 bases at J, with 10 bases between the two ends. Looked up from germline, CDR1 is MGHRA and CDR2 is YSYEKL. The CDR3 runs 13 residues. The CDR3, as DNA: TGCGCCAGCAGCCAATACAGTGGGGATGGCTACACCTTC. Translated: CASSQYSGDGYTF.